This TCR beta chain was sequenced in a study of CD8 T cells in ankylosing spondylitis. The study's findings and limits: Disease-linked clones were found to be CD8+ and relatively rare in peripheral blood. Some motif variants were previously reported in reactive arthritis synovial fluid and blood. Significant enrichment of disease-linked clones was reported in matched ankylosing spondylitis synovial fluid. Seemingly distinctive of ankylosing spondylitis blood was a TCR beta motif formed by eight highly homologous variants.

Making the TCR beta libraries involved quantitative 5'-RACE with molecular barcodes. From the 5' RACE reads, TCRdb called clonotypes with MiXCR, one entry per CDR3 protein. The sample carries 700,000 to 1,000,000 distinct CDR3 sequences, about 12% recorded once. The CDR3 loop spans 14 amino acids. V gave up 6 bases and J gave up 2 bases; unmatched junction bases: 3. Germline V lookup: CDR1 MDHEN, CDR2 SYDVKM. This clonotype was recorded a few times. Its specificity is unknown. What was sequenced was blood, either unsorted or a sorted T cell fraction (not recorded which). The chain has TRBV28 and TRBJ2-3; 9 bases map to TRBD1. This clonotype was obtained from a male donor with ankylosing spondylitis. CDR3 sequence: CASRGTGPTDTQYF. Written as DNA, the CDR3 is TGTGCCAGCAGAGGGACAGGGCCCACAGATACGCAGTATTTT.